This TCR beta chain emerged from a study of sequential checkpoint blockade in melanoma (dated by TCRdb to the late 2010s). With regard to the full study: Patients were randomized 1:1 to first-line nivolumab followed by ipilimumab (arm A) or ipilimumab followed by nivolumab (arm B). Maintenance nivolumab came after each of the two trial sequences. Points the paper makes about the study in general: Larger, independent patient cohorts are needed to validate the response-prediction model that combines TCR metrics and mutation burden.

The germline V gene specifies SQVTM as CDR1 and ANQGSEA as CDR2. Spanning cysteine to phenylalanine, the CDR3 consists of 13 amino acids. Solely the CDR3 DNA is kept, with 39 bases framed from the first base. V lost 4 bases and J lost 6 bases; the stretch between them is 15 bases long. As concerns this clone: Its antigen is currently not known. The sample holds no much larger clone one base away, and base qualities are not on file.

This sample's treatment or condition label indicates: randomized to nivolumab then ipilimumab (arm A) or the reverse (arm B). Prior DNA-damaging chemotherapy had not been received by any trial patient. Thawed PBMCs were sorted on a FACS Aria II flow cytometer to isolate live CD3+CD8+ cells negative for CD19 and CD56. Samples were obtained from patients with melanoma enrolled in CheckMate 064, a randomized, open-label phase II trial of sequential checkpoint blockade. Peripheral blood mononuclear cells were collected by leukapheresis, purified using Ficoll-Paque, and frozen in human serum containing approximately 9.8% DMSO. Immediately after sorting, the purity of sorted blood CD3+CD8+ cells was verified to be >95%, after which DNA was extracted. The immunoSEQ Assay was used to immunosequence TCRbeta CDR3 regions from genomic DNA. Prior to high-throughput sequencing, genomic DNA was amplified by bias-controlled multiplex PCR. The paper's data handling went like this. To quantify the absolute abundance of each unique TCRbeta CDR3 region, the sequences were collapsed and filtered. Clonality, defined as 1 minus Pielou's evenness, was calculated using only productive rearrangements. Clones with significantly greater frequencies in on-treatment versus baseline samples were identified using a previously published method. In its TCRdb copy, this immuneACCESS table keeps in-frame sequences only and misses some clones. Where compared with another copy, unresolved V genes explain less than half of these, and the others have no known cause. V, J and clone size are those of that table, while D and trimming were read from the DNA. In this sample the table shows approximately 8,800 clones, roughly 77% of which occur a single time. Jointly, the top ten make up more than 20% of the sample.

Specimen: CD8+ T cells sorted from blood (inferred from file names), collected from a patient given nivolumab and ipilimumab in sequence. The rearrangement combines TRBV29-1 with TRBJ1-2; the D segment could be TRBD1, given 5 matching bases. The TCR sequence derives from a human donor with melanoma. The CDR3 reads CSVGGWGGDGYTF. The DNA sequence is given as TGCAGCGTTGGAGGGTGGGGGGGAGATGGCTACACCTTC. With the portions outside the CDR3 filled from the reference TRBV29-1 and TRBJ1-2 genes, the complete variable region becomes SAVISQKPSRDICQRGTSLTIQCQVDSQVTMMFWYRQQPGQSLTLIATANQGSEATYESGFVIDKFPISRPNLTFSTLTVSNMSPEDSSIYLCSVGGWGGDGYTFGSGTRLTVV.